The TCR beta chain described here comes from a study of T cell responses to AZD1222 COVID-19 vaccine. About this clone itself: The antigen remains unidentified.

General study results and limits: Once two AZD1222 doses were given, Spike-specific TCR breadth and depth went up. Only 5 or 6 people who got AZD1222 tested seropositive at baseline.

The table came from immunoSEQ multiplex PCR; TCRdb's copy has only in-frame clones and leaves some out. This table has over 150,000 clones, roughly 90% appearing once. Per germline, CDR1 SGHTA and CDR2 FQGNSA. Trimming took 1 base from V and 5 from J, leaving 8 bases between them. The CDR3 runs 14 residues. The chain carries TRBV7-2 and TRBJ1-4; D gene ambiguous. The sequencing used peripheral blood, collected on day 0 of AZD1222 vaccination. The sequence was obtained from an adult in good health. CDR3 region: CASSLVAGNEKLFF. CDR3 bases: TGTGCCAGCAGCTTAGTGGCCGGGAATGAAAAACTGTTTTTT.